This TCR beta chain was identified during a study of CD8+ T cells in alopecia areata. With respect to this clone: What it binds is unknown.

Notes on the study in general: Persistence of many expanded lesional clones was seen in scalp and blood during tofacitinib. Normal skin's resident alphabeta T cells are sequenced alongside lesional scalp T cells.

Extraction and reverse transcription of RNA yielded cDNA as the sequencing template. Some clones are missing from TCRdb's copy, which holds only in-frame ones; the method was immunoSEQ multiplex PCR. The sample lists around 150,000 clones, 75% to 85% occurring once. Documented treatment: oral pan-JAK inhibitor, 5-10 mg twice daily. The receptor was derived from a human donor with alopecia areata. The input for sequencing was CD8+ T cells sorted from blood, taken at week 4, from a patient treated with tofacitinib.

The CDR3 region is CASSPLWADTQYF. Here the CDR3 DNA reads TGTGCCAGCAGCCCCCTTTGGGCAGATACGCAGTATTTT. The genes are TRBV2 and TRBJ2-3, with D hard to call. Deletions cut 6 bases from V and 4 bases from J, with 11 bases between. Per germline, CDR1 SNHLY and CDR2 FYNNEI. The CDR3 loop spans 13 amino acids. The full variable domain, its missing parts supplied by reference TRBV2 and TRBJ2-3, is EPEVTQTPSHQVTQMGQEVILRCVPISNHLYFYWYRQILGQKVEFLVSFYNNEISEKSEIFDDQFSVERPDGSNFTLKIRSTKLEDSAMYFCASSPLWADTQYFGPGTRLTVL.